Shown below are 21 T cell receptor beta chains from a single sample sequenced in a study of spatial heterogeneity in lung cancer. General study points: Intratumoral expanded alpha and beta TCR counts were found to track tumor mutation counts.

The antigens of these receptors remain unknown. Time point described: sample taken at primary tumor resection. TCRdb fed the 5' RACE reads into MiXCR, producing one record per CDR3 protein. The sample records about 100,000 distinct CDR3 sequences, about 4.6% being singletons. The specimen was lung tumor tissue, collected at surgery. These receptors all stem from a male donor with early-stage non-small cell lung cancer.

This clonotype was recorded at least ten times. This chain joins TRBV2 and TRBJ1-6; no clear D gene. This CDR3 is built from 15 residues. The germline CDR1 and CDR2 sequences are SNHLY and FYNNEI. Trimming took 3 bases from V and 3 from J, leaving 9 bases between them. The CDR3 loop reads CASSDYRIYNSPLHF. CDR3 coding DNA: TGTGCCAGCAGTGATTACCGGATCTATAATTCACCCCTCCACTTT.

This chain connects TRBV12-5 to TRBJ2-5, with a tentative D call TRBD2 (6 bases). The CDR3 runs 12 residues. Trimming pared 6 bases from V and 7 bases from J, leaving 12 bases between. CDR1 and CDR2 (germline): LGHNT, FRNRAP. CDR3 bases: TGTGCTAGTGGGAAAGACGGGGGGACCCAGTACTTC. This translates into CASGKDGGTQYF.

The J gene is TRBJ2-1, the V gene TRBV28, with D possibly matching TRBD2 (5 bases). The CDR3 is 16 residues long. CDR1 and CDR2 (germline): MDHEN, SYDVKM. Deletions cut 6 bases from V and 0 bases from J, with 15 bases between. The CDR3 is CASRSWTSSSYNEQFF. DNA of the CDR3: TGTGCCAGCAGGTCCTGGACTTCTAGCTCCTACAATGAGCAGTTCTTC.

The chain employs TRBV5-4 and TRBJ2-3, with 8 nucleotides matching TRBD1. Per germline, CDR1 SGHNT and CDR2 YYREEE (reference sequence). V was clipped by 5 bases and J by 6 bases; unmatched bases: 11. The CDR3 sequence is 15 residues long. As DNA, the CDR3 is TGTGCCAGCAGTTTACCCGGGACAGGCTCCGATACGCAGTATTTT. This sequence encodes CASSLPGTGSDTQYF.

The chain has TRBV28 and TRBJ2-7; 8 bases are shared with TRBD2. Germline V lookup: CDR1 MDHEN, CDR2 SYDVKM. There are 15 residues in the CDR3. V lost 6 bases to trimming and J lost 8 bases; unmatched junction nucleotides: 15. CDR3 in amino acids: CASRTELADNGKQYF. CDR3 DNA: TGTGCCAGCAGAACTGAACTAGCGGACAACGGGAAGCAGTACTTC.

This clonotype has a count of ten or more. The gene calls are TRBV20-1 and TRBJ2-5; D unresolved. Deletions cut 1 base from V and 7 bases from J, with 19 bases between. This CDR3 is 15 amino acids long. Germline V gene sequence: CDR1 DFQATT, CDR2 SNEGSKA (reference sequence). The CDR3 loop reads CSARGTPPAYGTQYF. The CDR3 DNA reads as TGCAGTGCTAGAGGCACACCACCCGCTTATGGGACCCAGTACTTC.

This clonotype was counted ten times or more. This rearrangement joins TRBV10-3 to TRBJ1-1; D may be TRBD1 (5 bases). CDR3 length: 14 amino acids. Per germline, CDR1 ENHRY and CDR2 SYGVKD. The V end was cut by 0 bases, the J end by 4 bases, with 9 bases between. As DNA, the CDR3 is TGTGCCATCAGTGAGTCGGCAGGGATCACTGAAGCTTTCTTT. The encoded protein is CAISESAGITEAFF.

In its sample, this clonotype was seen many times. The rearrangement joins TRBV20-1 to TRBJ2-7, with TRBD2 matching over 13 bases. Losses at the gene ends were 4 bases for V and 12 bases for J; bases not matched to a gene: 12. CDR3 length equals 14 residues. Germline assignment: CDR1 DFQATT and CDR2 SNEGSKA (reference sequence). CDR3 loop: CSATRTSGRVLLYF. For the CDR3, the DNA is TGCAGTGCTACTAGGACTAGCGGGAGAGTCTTGTTGTACTTC.

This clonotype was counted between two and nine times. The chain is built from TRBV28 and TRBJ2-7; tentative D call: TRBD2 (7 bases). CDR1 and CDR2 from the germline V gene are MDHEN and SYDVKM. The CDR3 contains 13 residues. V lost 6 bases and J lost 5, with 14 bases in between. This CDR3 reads CASRGEGGDEQYF. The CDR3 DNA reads TGTGCCAGCAGGGGGGAGGGGGGCGACGAGCAGTACTTC.

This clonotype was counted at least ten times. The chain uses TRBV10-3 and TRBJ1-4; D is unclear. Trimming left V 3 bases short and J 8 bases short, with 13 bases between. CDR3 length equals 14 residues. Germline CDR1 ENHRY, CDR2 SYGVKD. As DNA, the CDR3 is TGTGCCATCAGTGACGTGGGGTTAGGAGAAAAACTGTTTTTT. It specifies CAISDVGLGEKLFF.

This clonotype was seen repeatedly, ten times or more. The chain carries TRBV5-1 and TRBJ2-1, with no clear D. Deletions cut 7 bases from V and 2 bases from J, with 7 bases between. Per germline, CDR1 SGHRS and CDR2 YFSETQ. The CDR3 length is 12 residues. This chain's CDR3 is CASGTPYNEQFF. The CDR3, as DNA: TGCGCCAGCGGCACTCCCTACAATGAGCAGTTCTTC.

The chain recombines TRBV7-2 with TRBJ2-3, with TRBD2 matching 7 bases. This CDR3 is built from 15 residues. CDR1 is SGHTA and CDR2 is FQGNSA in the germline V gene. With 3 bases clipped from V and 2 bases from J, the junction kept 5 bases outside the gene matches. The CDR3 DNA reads TGTGCCAGCAGCTTGGCTAGCGGTAACACAGATACGCAGTATTTT. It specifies CASSLASGNTDTQYF.

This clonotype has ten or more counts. CDR3 in amino acids: CASSRKGLSSYEQYF. The CDR3 coding sequence is TGTGCCAGCAGCCGGAAGGGCTTAAGCTCCTACGAGCAGTACTTC. This chain connects TRBV13 to TRBJ2-7; D not certain. From germline, CDR1 is PRHDT and CDR2 FYEKMQ (reference sequence). The CDR3 consists of 15 residues. Between the trimmed V and J ends, which lost 5 bases and 0 bases, there was a span of 14 bases. The full variable domain, its missing parts supplied by reference TRBV13 and TRBJ2-7, is AAGVIQSPRHLIKEKRETATLKCYPIPRHDTVYWYQQGPGQDPQFLISFYEKMQSDKGSIPDRFSAQQFSDYHSELNMSSLELGDSALYFCASSRKGLSSYEQYFGPGTRLTVT.

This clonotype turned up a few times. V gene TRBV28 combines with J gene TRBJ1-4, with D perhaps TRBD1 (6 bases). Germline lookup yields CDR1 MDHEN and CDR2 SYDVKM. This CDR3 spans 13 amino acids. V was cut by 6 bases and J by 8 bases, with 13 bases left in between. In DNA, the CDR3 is TGTGCCAGCAGCAAACAGGGAGGAGAAAAACTGTTTTTT. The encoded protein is CASSKQGGEKLFF.

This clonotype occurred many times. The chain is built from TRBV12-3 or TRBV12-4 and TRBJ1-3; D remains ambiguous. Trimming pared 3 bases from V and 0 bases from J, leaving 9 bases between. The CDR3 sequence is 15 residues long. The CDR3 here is CASSFWRLSGNTIYF. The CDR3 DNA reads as TGTGCCAGCAGTTTCTGGCGGCTCTCTGGAAACACCATATATTTT.

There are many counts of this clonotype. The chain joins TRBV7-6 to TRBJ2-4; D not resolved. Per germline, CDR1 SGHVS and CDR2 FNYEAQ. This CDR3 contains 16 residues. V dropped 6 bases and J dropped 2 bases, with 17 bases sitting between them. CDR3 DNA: TGTGCCAGCAGTCCCCAGCCGGGTCGGTCCAAAAACATTCAGTACTTC. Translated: CASSPQPGRSKNIQYF.

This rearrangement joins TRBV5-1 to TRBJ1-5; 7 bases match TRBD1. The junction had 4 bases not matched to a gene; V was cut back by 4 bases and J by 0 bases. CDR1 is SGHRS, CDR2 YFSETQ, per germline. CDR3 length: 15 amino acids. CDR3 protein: CASSLTGASNQPQHF. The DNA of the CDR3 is TGCGCCAGCAGCCTAACAGGGGCTAGCAATCAGCCCCAGCATTTT.

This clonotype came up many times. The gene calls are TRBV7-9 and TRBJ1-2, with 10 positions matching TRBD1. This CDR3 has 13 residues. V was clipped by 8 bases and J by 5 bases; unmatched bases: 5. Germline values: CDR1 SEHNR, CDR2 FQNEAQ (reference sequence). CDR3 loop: CASATGQGYGYTF. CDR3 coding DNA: TGTGCCAGCGCTACGGGACAGGGGTATGGCTACACCTTC. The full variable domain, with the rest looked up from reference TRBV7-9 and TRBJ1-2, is DTGVSQNPRHKITKRGQNVTFRCDPISEHNRLYWYRQTLGQGPEFLTYFQNEAQLEKSRLLSDRFSAERPKGSFSTLEIQRTEQGDSAMYLCASATGQGYGYTFGSGTRLTVV.

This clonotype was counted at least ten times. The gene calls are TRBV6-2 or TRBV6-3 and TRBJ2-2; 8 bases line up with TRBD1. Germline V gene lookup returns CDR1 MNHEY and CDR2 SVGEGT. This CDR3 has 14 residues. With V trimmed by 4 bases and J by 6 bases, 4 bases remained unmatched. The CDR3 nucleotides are TGTGCCAGCAGTTCAGGGGGCGGCCCCGGGGAGCTGTTTTTT. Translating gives CASSSGGGPGELFF.

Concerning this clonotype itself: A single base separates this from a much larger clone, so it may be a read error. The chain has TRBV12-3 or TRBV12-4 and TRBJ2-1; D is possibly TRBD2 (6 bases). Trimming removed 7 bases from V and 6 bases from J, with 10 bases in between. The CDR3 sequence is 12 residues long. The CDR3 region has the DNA TGTGCCAGCATGGGACTCGGCAATGAGCAGTTCTTC. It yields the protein CASMGLGNEQFF.

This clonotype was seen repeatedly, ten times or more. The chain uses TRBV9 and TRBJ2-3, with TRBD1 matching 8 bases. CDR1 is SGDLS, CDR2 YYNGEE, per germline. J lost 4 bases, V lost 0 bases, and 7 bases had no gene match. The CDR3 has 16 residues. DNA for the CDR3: TGTGCCAGCAGCGTAGATCCCGGGACAGGCGCAGATACGCAGTATTTT. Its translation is CASSVDPGTGADTQYF.